Following are 14 T cell receptor beta chains from one sample sequenced in a study of blood T cell repertoires in COVID-19. Data came from immunoSEQ multiplex PCR; TCRdb stores just in-frame clones and leaves some out. The data show 55,000 or so clones, roughly 85% seen once. Sequenced input: peripheral blood. These receptors originate from a human donor in a cohort sampled during active COVID-19.

The sample holds one count of this clone. This chain uses TRBV19 with TRBJ2-3; D is perhaps TRBD1 (5 bases). Germline V CDR1 and CDR2: LNHDA, SQIVND (reference sequence). V was trimmed by 7 bases and J by 0 bases, leaving 14 bases between them. The CDR3 has 15 residues. This CDR3 reads CASTKMGLSTDTQYF. The CDR3 nucleotides are TGTGCCAGTACCAAGATGGGGCTAAGCACAGATACGCAGTATTTT.

The V gene is TRBV5-6, the J gene TRBJ2-7; TRBD1 agrees at 7 bases. The germline CDR1 and CDR2 sequences are SGHDT and YYEEEE. CDR3 length: 14 amino acids. The V gene end was trimmed by 2 bases and the J gene end by 3 bases; junction bases not matched to a gene: 5. The CDR3 coding sequence is TGTGCCAGCAGCTTAAGGACAGGTTACTACGAGCAGTACTTC. Its translation: CASSLRTGYYEQYF.

This chain connects TRBV6-5 to TRBJ2-5; TRBD1 might be the D (5 bases). Per the germline V gene, CDR1 is MNHEY and CDR2 is SVGAGI. CDR3 length: 12 amino acids. V was shortened by 7 bases and J by 4 bases, with 10 bases between the two germline ends. Written as DNA, the CDR3 is TGTGCCAGCAACCGACAGCCAGAGACCCAGTACTTC. This encodes CASNRQPETQYF.

The rearrangement joins TRBV7-9 to TRBJ2-3; D is unclear. CDR1 SEHNR and CDR2 FQNEAQ come from the germline V gene (reference sequence). The CDR3 runs to 13 residues. V lost 0 bases, J lost 5 bases, and 6 bases lay in between. CDR3: CASSLASGDTQYF. Written as DNA, the CDR3 is TGTGCCAGCAGCTTAGCATCGGGAGATACGCAGTATTTT. The whole variable domain, filled in from reference TRBV7-9 and TRBJ2-3, reads DTGVSQNPRHKITKRGQNVTFRCDPISEHNRLYWYRQTLGQGPEFLTYFQNEAQLEKSRLLSDRFSAERPKGSFSTLEIQRTEQGDSAMYLCASSLASGDTQYFGPGTRLTVL.

This chain uses TRBV7-8 with TRBJ2-7; 8 bases are shared with TRBD2. Germline values: CDR1 SGHVS, CDR2 FQNEAQ. The CDR3 contains 18 residues. V lost 2 bases and J lost 2; bases outside the gene matches: 14. CDR3 protein: CASSLTRTSRTGTYEQYF. CDR3 in DNA: TGTGCCAGCAGCTTAACACGGACTAGCCGGACGGGAACCTACGAGCAGTACTTC.

The rearrangement joins TRBV19 to TRBJ2-1; tentatively, D is TRBD1 (7 bases). CDR3 length: 17 amino acids. Germline assignment: CDR1 LNHDA and CDR2 SQIVND (reference sequence). Trimming stripped 3 bases from V and 6 bases from J, with 21 bases between. In nucleotides, the CDR3 is TGTGCCAGTAGTATGTTCGCGCGGAGGGGGCCCCCCAATGAGCAGTTCTTC. The encoded protein is CASSMFARRGPPNEQFF. Together with reference TRBV19 and TRBJ2-1, the CDR3 gives the full variable domain: DGGITQSPKYLFRKEGQNVTLSCEQNLNHDAMYWYRQDPGQGLRLIYYSQIVNDFQKGDIAEGYSVSREKKESFPLTVTSAQKNPTAFYLCASSMFARRGPPNEQFFGPGTRLTVL.

The chain is built from TRBV20-1 and TRBJ1-1; D ambiguous. V shed 6 bases and J shed 1 base, with 6 bases lying between them. The CDR3 length is 11 residues. Germline values: CDR1 DFQATT, CDR2 SNEGSKA (reference sequence). The DNA for the CDR3 is TGCAGTGCATGGAGGAACACTGAAGCTTTCTTT. It is translated as CSAWRNTEAFF.

This chain joins TRBV7-3 and TRBJ2-7; 9 bases line up with TRBD2. The germline CDR1 and CDR2 sequences are SGHTA and FQGTGA. This CDR3 is 15 amino acids long. Losses at the gene ends were 5 bases for V and 5 bases for J; bases not matched to a gene: 10. The CDR3, as DNA: TGTGCCAGCAGCCCCGGGACTAGCCGTTTCCACGAGCAGTACTTC. Protein product: CASSPGTSRFHEQYF.

The rearrangement joins TRBV19 to TRBJ2-2; possibly TRBD1 for D (6 bases). V dropped 5 bases and J dropped 3 bases, with 10 bases sitting between them. Germline lookup yields CDR1 LNHDA and CDR2 SQIVND (reference sequence). The CDR3 contains 14 residues. CDR3 region: CASSYREHTGELFF. CDR3 sequence (DNA): TGTGCCAGTAGTTACAGGGAGCACACCGGGGAGCTGTTTTTT.

The chain uses TRBV28 and TRBJ2-5; D is perhaps TRBD2 (5 bases). The CDR3 has 13 amino acids. The V gene lost 6 bases and the J gene lost 2 bases, with 10 bases spanning the gap. CDR1 and CDR2 from the germline V gene are MDHEN and SYDVKM. This chain's CDR3 is CASSPGGQETQYF. The DNA of the CDR3 is TGTGCCAGCAGCCCCGGCGGGCAAGAGACCCAGTACTTC.

This clone was seen only a few times. The V gene is TRBV9, the J gene TRBJ2-1; 7 bases agree with TRBD2. The CDR3 has 15 residues. V lost 0 bases, J lost 6 bases, and 6 bases stayed unmatched. The germline gives CDR1 SGDLS, CDR2 YYNGEE. This chain's CDR3 is CASSVVAGVGNEQFF. CDR3 DNA: TGTGCCAGCAGCGTAGTTGCGGGAGTGGGCAATGAGCAGTTCTTC.

This chain links TRBV6-6 with TRBJ2-5; D uncertain. The CDR3 consists of 12 residues. Germline V CDR1 and CDR2: MNHNY, SVGAGI (reference sequence). Trimming took off 5 bases at V and 5 bases at J, with 9 bases between the two ends. The CDR3 DNA follows: TGTGCCAGCAGTCGAGACGGGGAGACCCAGTACTTC. As protein: CASSRDGETQYF.

The chain has TRBV9 and TRBJ1-3; D possibly corresponds to TRBD1 (6 bases). CDR1 is SGDLS, CDR2 YYNGEE, per germline. Trimming pared 3 bases from V and 2 bases from J, leaving 12 bases between. This CDR3 comprises 15 residues. The CDR3: CASSAQTGPGNTIYF. For the CDR3, the DNA is TGTGCCAGCAGCGCGCAAACAGGGCCTGGAAACACCATATATTTT.

The chain is built from TRBV28 and TRBJ2-5, with 9 bases fitting TRBD2. This CDR3 contains 17 residues. The junction had 9 bases not matched to a gene; V was cut back by 2 bases and J by 2 bases. Germline CDR1 is MDHEN and CDR2 is SYDVKM. In DNA, the CDR3 is TGTGCCAGCAGTTTAATATTGCTTAGCGGGAGTCAAGAGACCCAGTACTTC. Translated, it gives CASSLILLSGSQETQYF.